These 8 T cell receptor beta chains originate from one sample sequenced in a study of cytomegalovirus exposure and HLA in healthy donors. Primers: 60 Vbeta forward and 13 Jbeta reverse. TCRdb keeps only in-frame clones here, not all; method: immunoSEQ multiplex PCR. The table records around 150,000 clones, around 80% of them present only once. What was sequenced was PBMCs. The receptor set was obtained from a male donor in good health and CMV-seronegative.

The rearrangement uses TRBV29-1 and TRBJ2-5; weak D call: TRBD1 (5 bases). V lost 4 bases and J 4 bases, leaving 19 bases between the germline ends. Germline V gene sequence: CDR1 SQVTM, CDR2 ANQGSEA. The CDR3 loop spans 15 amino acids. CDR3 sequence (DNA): TGCAGCGTTGCCGCCCTTAACAGGCGAGGAGAGACCCAGTACTTC. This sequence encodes CSVAALNRRGETQYF. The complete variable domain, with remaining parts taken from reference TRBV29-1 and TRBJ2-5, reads SAVISQKPSRDICQRGTSLTIQCQVDSQVTMMFWYRQQPGQSLTLIATANQGSEATYESGFVIDKFPISRPNLTFSTLTVSNMSPEDSSIYLCSVAALNRRGETQYFGPGTRLLVL.

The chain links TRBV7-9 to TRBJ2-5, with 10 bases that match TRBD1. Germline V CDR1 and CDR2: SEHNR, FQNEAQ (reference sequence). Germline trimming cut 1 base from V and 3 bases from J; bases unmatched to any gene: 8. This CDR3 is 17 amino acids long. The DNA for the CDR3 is TGTGCCAGCAGCTTAGGACAGGGGGCTGTGAGTAAAGAGACCCAGTACTTC. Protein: CASSLGQGAVSKETQYF.

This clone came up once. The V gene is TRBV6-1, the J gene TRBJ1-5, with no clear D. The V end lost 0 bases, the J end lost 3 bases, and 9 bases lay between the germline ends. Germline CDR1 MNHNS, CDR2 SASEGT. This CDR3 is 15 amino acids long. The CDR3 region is CASSEAGRDNQPQHF. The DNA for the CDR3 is TGTGCCAGCAGTGAAGCGGGGAGGGACAATCAGCCCCAGCATTTT.

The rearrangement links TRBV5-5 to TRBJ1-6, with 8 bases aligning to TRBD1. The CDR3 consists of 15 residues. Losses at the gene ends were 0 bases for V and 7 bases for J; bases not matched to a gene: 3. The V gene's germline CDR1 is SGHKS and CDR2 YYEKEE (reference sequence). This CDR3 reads CASSLEDRENSPLHF. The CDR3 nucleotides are TGTGCCAGCAGCTTGGAGGACAGGGAGAATTCACCCCTCCACTTT.

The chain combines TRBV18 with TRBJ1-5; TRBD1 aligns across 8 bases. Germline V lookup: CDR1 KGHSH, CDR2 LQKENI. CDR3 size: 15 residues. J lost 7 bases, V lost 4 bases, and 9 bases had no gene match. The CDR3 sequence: CASSLGQGSSQPQHF. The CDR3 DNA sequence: TGTGCCAGCTCACTCGGACAGGGAAGCAGCCAGCCCCAGCATTTT.

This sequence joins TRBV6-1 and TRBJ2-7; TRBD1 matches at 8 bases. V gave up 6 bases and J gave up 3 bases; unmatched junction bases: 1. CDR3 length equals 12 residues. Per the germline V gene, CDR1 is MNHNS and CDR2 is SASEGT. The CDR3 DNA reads TGTGCCAGCAGGGACAGGGACTACGAGCAGTACTTC. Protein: CASRDRDYEQYF.

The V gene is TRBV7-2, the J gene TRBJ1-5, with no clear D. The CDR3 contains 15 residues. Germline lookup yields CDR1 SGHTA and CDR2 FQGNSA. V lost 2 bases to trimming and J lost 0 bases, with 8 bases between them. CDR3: CASSLSLYSNQPQHF. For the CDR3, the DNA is TGTGCCAGCAGCTTATCCCTCTATAGCAATCAGCCCCAGCATTTT.

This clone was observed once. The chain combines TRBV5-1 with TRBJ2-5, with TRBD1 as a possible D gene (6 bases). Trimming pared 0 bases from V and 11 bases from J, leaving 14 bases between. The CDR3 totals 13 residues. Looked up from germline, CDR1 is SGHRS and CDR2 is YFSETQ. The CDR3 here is CASSLDRVNEQYF. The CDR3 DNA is TGCGCCAGCAGCTTGGACAGGGTTAATGAGCAGTACTTC. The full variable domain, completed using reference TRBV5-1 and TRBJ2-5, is KAGVTQTPRYLIKTRGQQVTLSCSPISGHRSVSWYQQTPGQGLQFLFEYFSETQRNKGNFPGRFSGRQFSNSRSEMNVSTLELGDSALYLCASSLDRVNEQYFGPGTRLLVL.